This T cell receptor (beta chain) was obtained from a study of blood T cells in healthy people across ages. The second PCR ran about 6 to 12 cycles with a sample-barcoded 5' primer and J-beta primers. TCRdb re-analysed the 5' RACE reads in MiXCR, keeping a single row per CDR3 protein. The sample lists some 710,000 distinct CDR3 sequences, 22% occurring once. Study findings and constraints: Per million T cells, TCR beta diversity dropped roughly linearly as age increased. Investigators treated diversity estimates from one million T cells as underestimates.

Germline lookup yields CDR1 MDHEN and CDR2 SYDVKM. Losses at the gene ends were 4 bases for V and 2 bases for J; bases not matched to a gene: 7. The CDR3 length is 15 residues. The sample providers were healthy Caucasian people from Russia, aged roughly 6 to 90. Isolated per sample were at least 7 million PBMCs. This clonotype was seen only a few times. Antigen specificity is unknown. This sequence joins TRBV28 and TRBJ2-5; 7 nucleotides match TRBD2. Source material: blood. The receptor was derived from a man between 65 and 79 years old in good health. The CDR3 sequence: CASSSQAGVQETQYF. As DNA, the CDR3 is TGTGCCAGCAGTTCCCAGGCGGGGGTGCAAGAGACCCAGTACTTC.